These 18 T cell receptor beta chains were sequenced from one sample in a study of cytomegalovirus exposure and HLA in healthy donors. A multiplex PCR was run with 60 Vbeta primers and 13 Jbeta primers. TCRdb's table, derived via immunoSEQ multiplex PCR, lists solely in-frame clones and lacks some. The data contain fewer than 45,000 clones, 60% to 70% of them singletons. Sequencing was carried out using PBMCs. All receptors come from a man aged 40-49 years in good health and CMV-seronegative.

This sequence joins TRBV5-1 and TRBJ2-1, with 11 bases lining up with TRBD1. Germline lookup yields CDR1 SGHRS and CDR2 YFSETQ. With V trimmed by 4 bases and J by 6 bases, 6 bases remained unmatched. The CDR3 is 15 amino acids. The DNA for the CDR3 is TGCGCCAGCAGCCGTACCGGACAGGGGGCCAATGAGCAGTTCTTC. Translated: CASSRTGQGANEQFF. Using reference TRBV5-1 and TRBJ2-1 for the parts outside the CDR3, the full variable domain is KAGVTQTPRYLIKTRGQQVTLSCSPISGHRSVSWYQQTPGQGLQFLFEYFSETQRNKGNFPGRFSGRQFSNSRSEMNVSTLELGDSALYLCASSRTGQGANEQFFGPGTRLTVL.

This clone appeared once. The chain combines TRBV11-2 with TRBJ2-3; 8 positions match TRBD2. The trim removed 6 bases at V and 5 bases at J, leaving 10 bases unmatched. This CDR3 spans 15 amino acids. CDR1 and CDR2 (germline): SGHAT, FQNNGV. As DNA, the CDR3 is TGTGCCAGCAGACGGCCGGGGGGGCGGGGAGATACGCAGTATTTT. Translation gives CASRRPGGRGDTQYF.

This chain joins TRBV4-2 and TRBJ2-1; 7 nucleotides agree with TRBD2. Germline V gene data show CDR1 as LGHNA and CDR2 as YNFKEQ. Germline trimming cut 4 bases from V and 4 bases from J; bases unmatched to any gene: 16. CDR3 length equals 18 residues. Written as DNA, the CDR3 is TGTGCCAGCAGCCCCCTGGTTGGGATTCGGGGGGTATACAATGAGCAGTTCTTC. It is translated as CASSPLVGIRGVYNEQFF.

The chain joins TRBV6-1 to TRBJ1-1, with D perhaps TRBD1 (6 bases). The CDR3 runs 15 residues. Germline values: CDR1 MNHNS, CDR2 SASEGT. With 3 bases removed from V and 0 bases from J, the gap between germline ends came to 11 bases. The DNA for the CDR3 is TGTGCCAGCAGTGAGGGCAGGGGTATGAACACTGAAGCTTTCTTT. Encoded protein: CASSEGRGMNTEAFF.

This chain connects TRBV28 to TRBJ1-2; unclear D gene. Germline CDR1 and CDR2: MDHEN and SYDVKM. V gave up 1 base and J gave up 4 bases, with 10 bases separating them. The CDR3 runs to 14 residues. The CDR3 nucleotides read TGTGCCAGCAGTTTATCGGCAGGCACCTATGGCTACACCTTC. Its translation is CASSLSAGTYGYTF.

The V gene is TRBV6-1, the J gene TRBJ1-5, with a weak D call TRBD1 (6 bases). The V and J ends lost 1 base and 7 bases respectively, with 11 bases between them. This CDR3 has 14 amino acids. The germline CDR1 and CDR2 sequences are MNHNS and SASEGT. The CDR3 here is CASSEGRGGQPQHF. The CDR3 DNA reads TGTGCCAGCAGTGAAGGAAGGGGGGGCCAGCCCCAGCATTTT.

This sequence joins TRBV4-2 and TRBJ2-3, with TRBD2 identical over 8 bases. This CDR3 has 16 amino acids. The germline V gene has CDR1 LGHNA and CDR2 YNFKEQ. J gave up 1 base and V 0 bases, and 3 bases lay outside the gene matches. The CDR3 DNA sequence: TGTGCCAGCAGCCAAGAGCTAGCGGGCCGCACAGATACGCAGTATTTT. Protein product: CASSQELAGRTDTQYF.

The chain uses TRBV11-1 and TRBJ2-3, with 12 nucleotides matching TRBD2. This CDR3 spans 15 amino acids. The V segment lost 4 bases and the J segment 8 bases; nucleotides outside the gene matches: 7. In germline, CDR1 is SGHAT, CDR2 FQDESV (reference sequence). The CDR3 spells CASSSGTSGLGTQYF. For the CDR3, the DNA is TGTGCCAGCAGCTCCGGGACTAGCGGGTTAGGTACGCAGTATTTT.

J is TRBJ1-6 and V is TRBV30; D perhaps matches TRBD1 (5 bases). The CDR3 is 12 amino acids. CDR1 is GTSNPN and CDR2 is SVGIG in the germline V gene (reference sequence). Trimming pared 5 bases from V and 3 bases from J, leaving 5 bases between. CDR3 region: CAWGHYNSPLHF. CDR3 in DNA: TGTGCCTGGGGACACTATAATTCACCCCTCCACTTT.

This sequence joins TRBV9 and TRBJ1-5, with D perhaps TRBD1 (6 bases). This CDR3 has 15 amino acids. The V and J ends lost 4 bases and 0 bases respectively, with 11 bases between them. CDR1 is SGDLS, CDR2 YYNGEE, per germline. The CDR3 is CASSPTGSSNQPQHF. CDR3 bases: TGTGCCAGCAGCCCGACAGGATCTAGCAATCAGCCCCAGCATTTT.

This rearrangement joins TRBV27 to TRBJ1-2, with D unresolved. Germline CDR1 MNHEY, CDR2 SMNVEV (reference sequence). With 0 bases removed from V and 0 bases from J, the gap between germline ends came to 5 bases. The CDR3 loop spans 14 amino acids. The CDR3 here is CASSLSATNYGYTF. In DNA, the CDR3 is TGTGCCAGCAGTTTATCAGCTACTAACTATGGCTACACCTTC.

V is TRBV11-2 and J is TRBJ1-1, with unresolved D. Germline loops: CDR1 SGHAT, CDR2 FQNNGV. Trimming pared 2 bases from V and 0 bases from J, leaving 7 bases between. The CDR3 extends over 14 amino acids. The CDR3 sequence is CASSLSLMNTEAFF. As DNA, the CDR3 is TGTGCCAGCAGCTTAAGCCTTATGAACACTGAAGCTTTCTTT.

This rearrangement joins TRBV12-5 to TRBJ1-5; a possible D gene is TRBD1 (6 bases). V was clipped by 0 bases and J by 2 bases, with 11 bases between them. The CDR3 spans 16 residues. Per the germline V gene, CDR1 is LGHNT and CDR2 is FRNRAP. CDR3 protein: CASGLVGGGGNQPQHF. DNA of the CDR3: TGTGCTAGTGGTTTGGTAGGGGGGGGCGGCAATCAGCCCCAGCATTTT.

This rearrangement joins TRBV6-4 to TRBJ1-4; D gene unclear. Trimming took 6 bases from V and 7 from J, leaving 6 bases between them. This CDR3 is 11 amino acids long. Germline CDR1 reads MRHNA; CDR2 reads SNTAGT. Here the CDR3 DNA reads TGTGCCAGCAGGCCAGGTGAAAAACTGTTTTTT. This sequence encodes CASRPGEKLFF.

With regard to this clone: Other DNA sequences from this sample encode an identical CDR3 as well. The genes are TRBV6-5 and TRBJ1-2; D perhaps matches TRBD1 (5 bases). Trimming took off 5 bases at V and 2 bases at J, with 9 bases between the two ends. This CDR3 comprises 13 residues. Germline assignment: CDR1 MNHEY and CDR2 SVGAGI. CDR3 in amino acids: CASSIDSNYGYTF. In DNA, the CDR3 is TGTGCCAGCAGTATTGACAGCAACTATGGCTACACCTTC.

The rearrangement joins TRBV5-1 to TRBJ2-5, with D unclear. There are 14 residues in the CDR3. Trimming pared 4 bases from V and 6 bases from J, leaving 16 bases between. Germline V gene lookup returns CDR1 SGHRS and CDR2 YFSETQ. The CDR3 spells CASSAPESLKTQYF. The CDR3 region has the DNA TGCGCCAGCAGCGCCCCGGAGAGCCTAAAGACCCAGTACTTC.

This chain uses TRBV6-6 with TRBJ1-5; possible D gene TRBD1, 5 bases. The CDR3 has 16 amino acids. Germline CDR1 MNHNY, CDR2 SVGAGI (reference sequence). V was cut by 2 bases and J by 11 bases, with 22 bases left in between. CDR3 nucleotides: TGTGCCAGCAGTTACACCGGGTGGAAGGGGTCCCCGACCCAGCATTTT. It yields the protein CASSYTGWKGSPTQHF.

A few counts support this clone. The chain employs TRBV7-2 and TRBJ1-2; no firm D call. V was shortened by 5 bases and J by 4 bases, with 17 bases between the two germline ends. Germline values: CDR1 SGHTA, CDR2 FQGNSA. The CDR3 loop spans 15 amino acids. This CDR3 is CASSPSPGRGYGYTF. The CDR3 region has the DNA TGTGCCAGCAGCCCCAGCCCGGGCCGGGGCTATGGCTACACCTTC.